Given below is one T cell receptor (beta chain) in context. This specimen comes from a study of blood T cell repertoires in COVID-19. Study in general: Acute and convalescent COVID-19 specimens originated in the United States, Italy and Spain.

Using immunoSEQ multiplex PCR, the repertoire was profiled, and TCRdb retains in-frame clones only, with some absent. The sample holds roughly 280,000 clones; approximately 87% are singletons and the top ten take about 5%. V lost 3 bases and J lost 0, with 9 bases in between. This CDR3 comprises 15 residues. The germline V gene has CDR1 LGHNA and CDR2 YNFKEQ. The source is a man in his 60s who had recovered from COVID-19. The V and J genes are TRBV4-2 and TRBJ1-3; the D gene is possibly TRBD1 (5 bases). The sequenced sample consisted of peripheral blood. CDR3 DNA sequence: TGTGCCAGCAGCCATCAGGGTGACTCTGGAAACACCATATATTTT. It is translated as CASSHQGDSGNTIYF.